Described below is a single T cell receptor (beta chain) sequence and its context. Antigen unknown. This record belongs to a study of cytomegalovirus exposure and HLA in healthy donors. Points from the study as a whole: The availability of immune exposure information extended only to CMV serostatus.

The study ran its PCR with 60 Vbeta and 13 Jbeta primers. Profiled with immunoSEQ multiplex PCR; TCRdb holds only in-frame clones, not every one. The data show around 130,000 clones, around 81% seen once. The V end lost 1 base, the J end lost 4 bases, and 17 bases lay between the germline ends. The CDR3 consists of 17 residues. The germline gives CDR1 SGHTA, CDR2 FQGNSA. V usage is TRBV7-2 and J usage is TRBJ2-4; possible D gene TRBD2, 6 bases. Sequencing was done on a sample of PBMCs. The TCR originated in a woman in her forties in good health and CMV-seronegative. CDR3 DNA: TGTGCCAGCAGCTTAGTTTCCGGGAGAAAGGGGAAAAACATTCAGTACTTC. It encodes CASSLVSGRKGKNIQYF.